These T cell receptor beta chains were read from a single sample in a study of OX40 agonist ivuxolimab in advanced cancers. Generated by immunoSEQ multiplex PCR, the TCRdb table keeps only in-frame clones and is missing some. The repertoire has 45,000 or so clones, approximately 80% of them found once; the top ten carry 2% to 3%. The sample was CD4+ or CD8+ T cells sorted from blood, taken in a trial of the OX40 agonist ivuxolimab. These receptor sequences come from an adult with an advanced solid tumor such as melanoma, head and neck, liver or kidney cancer. Both conserved end residues are part of each CDR3. D genes are given only for firm matches. Clone size is shown for a subset of rows, as once, few, many or a class of expanded clone.

>NA|TRBV20-1|NA|TRBJ2-7
TGCAGTGCATCAGGGGAGCTCGAGCAGTACTTC
CSASGELEQYF
>NA|TRBV21-1|NA|TRBJ1-1
TGTGCCAGCAGCCCCTCCCCGACAGCGGGGAACACTGAAGCTTTCTTT
CASSPSPTAGNTEAFF
>NA|TRBV7-2|NA|TRBJ2-7
TGTGCCAGCAGTCCAGGGGTTAGGTACGAGCAGTACTTC
CASSPGVRYEQYF
>NA|TRBV9|TRBD1|TRBJ2-7
TGTGCCAGCAGCATTCGGGACAGTACCTACGAGCAGTACTTC
CASSIRDSTYEQYF
>NA|TRBV15|TRBD1|TRBJ2-6
TGTGCCACCAGCAGAGATCTGGGGACAGGGTCGTCTGGGGCCAACGTCCTGACTTTC
CATSRDLGTGSSGANVLTF
>NA|TRBV5-6|NA|TRBJ1-3
TGTGCCAGCAGCTTGGAACCAGGGGTGGCTGGAAACACCATATATTTT
CASSLEPGVAGNTIYF
>NA|TRBV9|NA|TRBJ1-1
TGTGCCAGCAGCGTAGGGGGGGGACTCCTACCCCCTTTCTTT
CASSVGGGLLPPFF
>NA|TRBV5-6|TRBD2|TRBJ2-5
TGTGCCAGCAGCTCTCTGACTAGCGGGGGGCCCATAATCCAAGAGACCCAGTACTTC
CASSSLTSGGPIIQETQYF
>NA|TRBV6-6|NA|TRBJ2-2
TGTGCCAGCAGCCCTTCCCCCCCATGGGGCGGGGAGCTGTTTTTT
CASSPSPPWGGELFF
>NA|TRBV2|NA|TRBJ1-1
TGTGCCAGCAGTAATAAACGTGACACTGAAGCTTTCTTT
CASSNKRDTEAFF
>NA|TRBV7-9|NA|TRBJ2-2
TGTGCCAGCAGCTTAGAAGCGAACACCGGGGAGCTGTTTTTT
CASSLEANTGELFF
>few|TRBV7-9|TRBD1|TRBJ2-7
TGTGCCAGCAGCGAACAGGGGATCTACGAGCAGTACTTC
CASSEQGIYEQYF
>NA|TRBV7-2|NA|TRBJ1-3
TGTGCCAGCAGGGTTTGGGGGTCTGGAAACACCATATATTTT
CASRVWGSGNTIYF
>NA|TRBV27|NA|TRBJ2-5
TGTGCCAGCAGTTTAGGAAAGGAGGGGGGGTCCCAAGAGACCCAGTACTTC
CASSLGKEGGSQETQYF
>NA|TRBV18|NA|TRBJ1-6
TGTGCCAGCTCACTGGACGGAAGCTCCTATAATTCACCCCTCCACTTT
CASSLDGSSYNSPLHF
>once|TRBV6-6|TRBD1|TRBJ1-1
TGTGCCAGCAGTTACTGGACAGGGGAGAACACTGAAGCTTTCTTT
CASSYWTGENTEAFF
>NA|TRBV18|NA|TRBJ1-5
TGTGCCAGCTCAGACTTGCATAGCAATCAGCCCCAGCATTTT
CASSDLHSNQPQHF
>NA|TRBV29-1|TRBD2|TRBJ2-2
TGCAGCGTTCGGCGGGGGGCGGACGGGGAGCTGTTTTTT
CSVRRGADGELFF
>NA|TRBV6-1|TRBD1|TRBJ1-2
TGTGCCAGCACTTTGGACAGGGGTCCGAACTATGGCTACACCTTC
CASTLDRGPNYGYTF
>NA|TRBV7-3|NA|TRBJ2-3
TGTGCCAGCACCTTAGACAGCACAGATACGCAGTATTTT
CASTLDSTDTQYF
>NA|TRBV19|TRBD1|TRBJ1-1
TGTGCCAGTAGTTCGGACAGGGAGAACACTGAAGCTTTCTTT
CASSSDRENTEAFF
>NA|TRBV15|NA|TRBJ2-1
TGTGCCACCAGTACATACAATGAGCAGTTCTTC
CATSTYNEQFF
>NA|TRBV4-3|TRBD2|TRBJ2-4
TGCGCCAGCAGCCAAGGGACTAGCGGAACCAAAAACATTCAGTACTTC
CASSQGTSGTKNIQYF
>NA|TRBV6-5|TRBD2|TRBJ2-7
TGTGCCAGCAGTTACTCACTAGCGGGAGCCTACGAGCAGTACTTC
CASSYSLAGAYEQYF
>few|TRBV9|TRBD2|TRBJ2-3
TGTGCCAGCAGCGTAGCTTCTAGCGGGGGGACTACGGATACGCAGTATTTT
CASSVASSGGTTDTQYF
>NA|TRBV11-2|TRBD2|TRBJ2-7
TGTGCCAGCAGCGCGGGGGGGCTGATGGGAGCCACCTACGAGCAGTACTTC
CASSAGGLMGATYEQYF
>NA|TRBV11-1|TRBD2|TRBJ2-1
TGTGCCAGCAGCCTCCCCAAGGCGGGAGGGCCGGGGTACAATGAGCAGTTCTTC
CASSLPKAGGPGYNEQFF
>NA|TRBV7-6|TRBD1|TRBJ2-3
TGTGCCAGCAGTTGGGGACAGGGGGCTAGCACAGATACGCAGTATTTT
CASSWGQGASTDTQYF
>NA|TRBV19|NA|TRBJ1-1
TGTGCCAGTAGTCCCGGGACCGAGAACACTGAAGCTTTCTTT
CASSPGTENTEAFF
>NA|TRBV15|TRBD1|TRBJ1-2
TGTGCCACCCGAAGGACAGGGGGCTCGACTGTGGGCTACACCTTC
CATRRTGGSTVGYTF
>NA|TRBV6-1|NA|TRBJ1-2
TGTGCCAGCAGTGAAGATCCGGCAGGGGCTCTTTATGGCTACACCTTC
CASSEDPAGALYGYTF
>NA|TRBV11-2|NA|TRBJ2-2
TGTGCCAGCACCACTGTGAACAGGCTGGAGGAGCTGTTTTTT
CASTTVNRLEELFF
>once|TRBV4-2|NA|TRBJ2-6
TGTGCCAGCAGCTACTCAACTAGCTCTGGGGCCAACGTCCTGACTTTC
CASSYSTSSGANVLTF
>NA|TRBV5-1|NA|TRBJ2-1
TGCGCCAGCAGCTCAGATGGTGGGGTCGGTGAGCAGTTCTTC
CASSSDGGVGEQFF
>few|TRBV6-1|NA|TRBJ1-1
TGTGCCAGCAGCAAAAACTGGGGAGACACTGAAGCTTTCTTT
CASSKNWGDTEAFF
>few|TRBV9|NA|TRBJ2-1
TGTGCCAGCAGCGTAGGTTGGGGGGCCTACAATGAGCAGTTCTTC
CASSVGWGAYNEQFF
>NA|TRBV2|NA|TRBJ1-1
TGTGCCAGCCAGAGGGACACTACATCCCCGTCAGCTTTCTTT
CASQRDTTSPSAFF
>NA|TRBV7-9|TRBD1|TRBJ1-1
TGTGCCAGCAGCCGGACAGGGAATCCTGAAGCTTTCTTT
CASSRTGNPEAFF
>NA|TRBV6-1|NA|TRBJ2-1
TGTGCCAGCAGTGGACGTGGGGGAGGGGGCTCCTACAATGAGCAGTTCTTC
CASSGRGGGGSYNEQFF
>few|TRBV7-9|TRBD2|TRBJ2-1
TGTGCCAGCAGCTTAGCGGGACTAGGGTACAATGAGCAGTTCTTC
CASSLAGLGYNEQFF
>NA|TRBV6-6|NA|TRBJ1-1
TGTGCCAGCAGTTACACCAATCAGGTTAACACTGAAGCTTTCTTT
CASSYTNQVNTEAFF
>few|TRBV2|NA|TRBJ1-4
TGTGCCAGCAAAAGTACAGCAACTAATGAAAAACTGTTTTTT
CASKSTATNEKLFF
>once|TRBV7-2|NA|TRBJ2-7
TGTGCCAGCAGCTTAATGCCAGACTCCTACGAGCAGTACTTC
CASSLMPDSYEQYF
>NA|TRBV27|TRBD2|TRBJ2-3
TGTGCCAGCAGTTCCCCCCCGAGTTTAGCGGGGGGGCCGGAAGATACGCAGTATTTT
CASSSPPSLAGGPEDTQYF
>few|TRBV6-5|NA|TRBJ1-6
TGTGCCAGCAGTTACTCTCTAAGACGGGTCGGATCACCCCTCCACTTT
CASSYSLRRVGSPLHF
>once|TRBV12-5|TRBD2|TRBJ2-3
TGTGCTAGTGGACCCGGGGTTGGGGGGGCAGATACGCAGTATTTT
CASGPGVGGADTQYF
>NA|TRBV7-2|TRBD1|TRBJ2-7
TGTGCCAGCAGCCTAGCCCGGGACAGGAACGAGCAGTACTTC
CASSLARDRNEQYF
>NA|TRBV9|TRBD1|TRBJ1-3
TGTGCCAGCAGCGTAGCTTTTGGACAGGCGAGCTCTGGAAACACCATATATTTT
CASSVAFGQASSGNTIYF
>NA|TRBV30|NA|TRBJ1-2
TGTGCCTGGATCCCCACACCAGGCCTTTATGGCTACACCTTC
CAWIPTPGLYGYTF
>NA|TRBV9|NA|TRBJ1-2
TGTGCCAGCAGCGTAGCTAGAGAGGGTCCGAACTATGGCTACACCTTC
CASSVAREGPNYGYTF
>NA|TRBV19|NA|TRBJ2-7
TGTGCCGGAACACGACCCGCCCTACGCGAGCAGTACTTC
CAGTRPALREQYF
>few|TRBV7-2|NA|TRBJ2-3
TGTGCCAGCAGCTTGGAACCTGGACCAGATACGCAGTATTTT
CASSLEPGPDTQYF
>NA|TRBV5-1|TRBD1|TRBJ2-3
TGCGCCAGCAGCTTGGTCGGACAGGGGGCAGATACGCAGTATTTT
CASSLVGQGADTQYF
>few|TRBV2|NA|TRBJ2-7
TGTGCCAGCAGTGAATGGTGGGCCATCGAGCAGTACTTC
CASSEWWAIEQYF
>NA|TRBV11-1|NA|TRBJ2-3
NA
CASSSSPGLGKDTQYF
>NA|TRBV18|NA|TRBJ1-1
TGTGCCAGCTCACCAGGGCAGGGGTACGGGAACACTGAAGCTTTCTTT
CASSPGQGYGNTEAFF
>few|TRBV7-8|NA|TRBJ1-1
TGTGCCAGCAGCTTACCGGACAGTTCGGCTTTCTTT
CASSLPDSSAFF
>NA|TRBV19|TRBD1|TRBJ2-1
TGTGCCAGCCGCAGGGGGTCCCCTTCCTACAATGAGCAGTTCTTC
CASRRGSPSYNEQFF
>NA|TRBV6-6|TRBD1|TRBJ2-5
TGTGCCAGCAGTTACTCGGGGACAGGGAACGAGACCCAGTACTTC
CASSYSGTGNETQYF
>NA|TRBV9|TRBD2|TRBJ2-5
TGTGCCAGCAGCGTGGGACTAGCGGGGATACAAGAGACCCAGTACTTC
CASSVGLAGIQETQYF